Each of the 28 T cell receptor beta chains below was sequenced from the same sample in a study of T cell repertoires in cytomegalovirus infection (dated by TCRdb to about 2019). The treatment or condition label corresponds to: in vitro stimulation with specific CMV peptide epitopes to enrich CMV-specific T cells. No cognate antigen is known for these TCRs. The instrument was an Illumina HiSeq 1500. Clones were called with MiXCR by TCRdb after fastp trimmed the public reads at Q25, and only in-frame beta chains were retained. Duplicate CDR3 protein sequences are folded into a single record with the most common DNA and genes. A total of hundreds of thousands of distinct CDR3 sequences appear in this sample, 42% of them only once. Clones ranked in the top ten supply about 39% of the sample. The source material was cultured PBMCs, sampled from culture after CMV antigen stimulation. The receptors shown here come from a human donor in good health (CMV status not recorded). Some clones in this sample may be carry-over from other donors' samples.

The chain carries TRBV7-9 and TRBJ2-7; D is unclear. The CDR3 is 13 residues long. V lost 3 bases, J lost 2 bases, and 8 bases lay in between. The germline CDR1 and CDR2 sequences are SEHNR and FQNEAQ (reference sequence). CDR3 residues: CASSLPLPYEQYF. The CDR3 DNA sequence: TGTGCCAGCAGCTTGCCTCTTCCCTACGAGCAGTACTTC.

This clonotype was picked up a small number of times. The chain joins TRBV7-2 to TRBJ2-3, with D unresolved. Germline V gene lookup returns CDR1 SGHTA and CDR2 FQGNSA. Between the trimmed V and J ends, which lost 1 base and 6 bases, there was a span of 14 bases. The CDR3 has 15 amino acids. The CDR3 sequence is CASSLDGSRADTQYF. CDR3 DNA sequence: TGTGCCAGCAGCTTAGATGGCTCCCGCGCGGATACGCAGTATTTT.

This chain's CDR3 is CASSQRQGGSTEAFF. CDR3 DNA sequence: TGCGCCAGCAGCCAGAGACAGGGCGGTAGCACTGAAGCTTTCTTT. The chain combines TRBV4-1 with TRBJ1-1; the match to TRBD1 covers 7 bases. The CDR3 loop spans 15 amino acids. In germline, CDR1 is MGHRA, CDR2 YSYEKL. Germline trimming cut 3 bases from V and 4 bases from J; bases unmatched to any gene: 8.

This chain links TRBV20-1 with TRBJ1-2; 9 bases agree with TRBD1. V lost 5 bases to trimming and J lost 8 bases; unmatched junction nucleotides: 21. Germline V gene data show CDR1 as DFQATT and CDR2 as SNEGSKA (reference sequence). The CDR3 spans 17 residues. CDR3 nucleotide sequence: TGCAGTGCTTGGAAACCAACAGGGGGCGGCCTTCTTGGGGGCTACACCTTC. Its protein is CSAWKPTGGGLLGGYTF.

This clonotype showed up just a few times. This chain connects TRBV18 to TRBJ1-1, with 9 bases lining up with TRBD1. V shed 5 bases, J shed 0 bases, and the junction held 7 bases outside the gene matches. Germline V CDR1 and CDR2: KGHSH, LQKENI. The CDR3 length is 16 residues. CDR3 amino acids: CASSVTGGTMNTEAFF. Here the CDR3 DNA reads TGTGCCAGCTCAGTAACAGGGGGCACAATGAACACTGAAGCTTTCTTT. Supplemented by reference TRBV18 and TRBJ1-1, the full variable domain reads NAGVMQNPRHLVRRRGQEARLRCSPMKGHSHVYWYRQLPEEGLKFMVYLQKENIIDESGMPKERFSAEFPKEGPSILRIQQVVRGDSAAYFCASSVTGGTMNTEAFFGQGTRLTVV.

V usage is TRBV19 and J usage is TRBJ1-4, with no clear D. Deletions cut 7 bases from V and 7 bases from J, with 13 bases between. This CDR3 is built from 13 residues. Germline V gene sequence: CDR1 LNHDA, CDR2 SQIVND (reference sequence). CDR3 bases: TGTGCCAGTAAAGTGCTGGGAGGTGAAAAACTGTTTTTT. Translating gives CASKVLGGEKLFF. Full variable domain (rest looked up from reference TRBV19 and TRBJ1-4): DGGITQSPKYLFRKEGQNVTLSCEQNLNHDAMYWYRQDPGQGLRLIYYSQIVNDFQKGDIAEGYSVSREKKESFPLTVTSAQKNPTAFYLCASKVLGGEKLFFGSGTQLSVL.

V usage is TRBV12-3 or TRBV12-4 and J usage is TRBJ1-5; TRBD1 is a possible D gene (6 bases). The CDR3 is made up of 15 amino acids. Between the trimmed V and J ends, which lost 3 bases and 8 bases, there was a span of 17 bases. The CDR3 protein is CASSLGTTVGKPQHF. The CDR3 DNA is TGTGCCAGCAGTTTGGGGACAACGGTCGGTAAGCCCCAGCATTTT.

V gene TRBV10-3 combines with J gene TRBJ2-7; tentatively, D is TRBD1 (5 bases). From germline, CDR1 is ENHRY and CDR2 SYGVKD. The germline V and J ends were trimmed by 5 bases and 3 bases, with 8 bases remaining between them. The CDR3 has 12 amino acids. The CDR3, as DNA: TGTGCCATCAGTCAGGGAAACTACGAGCAGTACTTC. It specifies CAISQGNYEQYF.

This clonotype has just a few counts. The chain uses TRBV12-3 or TRBV12-4 and TRBJ2-7, with 7 bases aligning to TRBD1. This CDR3 comprises 13 residues. V lost 8 bases to trimming and J lost 3 bases; unmatched junction nucleotides: 7. The CDR3 nucleotides read TGTGCCAGCTCACAGGGGCTCGACTACGAGCAGTACTTC. It encodes CASSQGLDYEQYF.

This clonotype was found a few times. The J gene is TRBJ2-5, the V gene TRBV11-2, with D perhaps matching TRBD1 or TRBD2 (5 bases each). The V gene lost 7 bases and the J gene lost 4 bases, with 25 bases spanning the gap. Germline V lookup: CDR1 SGHAT, CDR2 FQNNGV. The CDR3 spans 17 residues. The CDR3 sequence: CASTRRGRERGGETQYF. DNA for the CDR3: TGTGCCAGCACCCGGCGAGGCAGGGAACGTGGGGGAGAGACCCAGTACTTC.

V gene TRBV12-3 or TRBV12-4 combines with J gene TRBJ1-5, with TRBD1 matching 7 bases. The CDR3 spans 15 residues. V lost 2 bases, J lost 3 bases, and 4 bases stayed unmatched. In nucleotides, the CDR3 is TGTGCCAGCAGTTTACGGGACAGTTTCAATCAGCCCCAGCATTTT. Its translation is CASSLRDSFNQPQHF.

The chain is built from TRBV10-3 and TRBJ2-7, with D possibly TRBD1 on 5 matching bases. The germline V and J ends were trimmed by 0 bases and 9 bases, with 18 bases remaining between them. The length of the CDR3 is 15 residues. Per germline, CDR1 ENHRY and CDR2 SYGVKD. The CDR3 coding sequence is TGTGCCATCAGTGAGTCGGGGCCAAGTCTACGAGTGCAGTACTTC. It translates to CAISESGPSLRVQYF.

This clonotype showed up just a few times. V and J are TRBV7-8 and TRBJ2-3, with a possible D match to TRBD2 (7 bases). Deletions cut 1 base from V and 1 base from J, with 12 bases between. There are 16 residues in the CDR3. Germline CDR1 SGHVS, CDR2 FQNEAQ. This CDR3 is CASSLDGGAGTDTQYF. CDR3 nucleotide sequence: TGTGCCAGCAGCTTAGATGGGGGGGCCGGCACAGATACGCAGTATTTT.

This clonotype occurred a few times. The chain is built from TRBV7-2 and TRBJ2-2; maybe TRBD1 (5 bases). V was clipped by 5 bases and J by 4 bases, with 17 bases between them. The CDR3 covers 16 residues. From germline, CDR1 is SGHTA and CDR2 FQGNSA. For the CDR3, the DNA is TGTGCCAGCAGCACACCAAGGGGTCGGAGCACCGGGGAGCTGTTTTTT. As protein: CASSTPRGRSTGELFF.

The V and J genes are TRBV27 and TRBJ2-1; 10 positions agree with TRBD2. The CDR3 runs to 15 residues. The V gene's germline CDR1 is MNHEY and CDR2 SMNVEV (reference sequence). The junction had 10 bases not matched to a gene; V was cut back by 6 bases and J by 8 bases. For the CDR3, the DNA is TGTGCCAGCAGCTCCCCTAGCGGGGGAGTTGATGAGCAGTTCTTC. Translating it yields CASSSPSGGVDEQFF.

The chain combines TRBV19 with TRBJ1-5, with TRBD1 as a possible D gene (6 bases). In germline, CDR1 is LNHDA, CDR2 SQIVND (reference sequence). This CDR3 region has 16 residues. Deletions cut 4 bases from V and 3 bases from J, with 16 bases between. The DNA of the CDR3 is TGTGCCAGTAGTACACCGCGGAGGGGGTTCAATCAGCCCCAGCATTTT. This gives the protein CASSTPRRGFNQPQHF.

The chain couples TRBV7-2 to TRBJ2-3, with a weak D call TRBD2 (7 bases). CDR3 size: 16 residues. Trimming stripped 0 bases from V and 5 bases from J, with 15 bases between. The germline V gene encodes CDR1 SGHTA and CDR2 FQGNSA. The CDR3 bases are TGTGCCAGCAGCTTAGCGCTTACGGGGGGCGGAGATACGCAGTATTTT. It yields the protein CASSLALTGGGDTQYF.

The rearrangement joins TRBV5-6 to TRBJ1-1, with TRBD1 matching over 7 bases. Germline CDR1 SGHDT, CDR2 YYEEEE. CDR3 length: 15 residues. V was clipped by 4 bases and J by 1 base; unmatched bases: 7. The CDR3 sequence: CASSRGQRGNTEAFF. The CDR3 DNA reads TGTGCCAGCAGCAGGGGGCAAAGGGGGAACACTGAAGCTTTCTTT.

The V call is TRBV4-1, the J call TRBJ2-1, with TRBD2 identical over 7 bases. The J call may be incorrect, as the DNA end agrees better with TRBJ2-7. This CDR3 is built from 16 residues. Germline V gene sequence: CDR1 MGHRA, CDR2 YSYEKL. The CDR3 is CASSQELAGATNEQYF. CDR3 coding DNA: TGCGCCAGCAGCCAAGAGCTCGCGGGAGCAACCAATGAGCAGTACTTC.

The chain carries TRBV7-2 and TRBJ1-3; 7 positions agree with TRBD1. The germline gives CDR1 SGHTA, CDR2 FQGNSA. V was pared by 4 bases and J by 14 bases, with 8 bases of the junction left unmatched. CDR3 length equals 12 residues. The CDR3 DNA follows: TGTGCCAGCAGCTCAGAGGGGGCGAAGTTATATTTT. Residues: CASSSEGAKLYF.

J is TRBJ2-2 and V is TRBV7-6, with 9 bases that match TRBD2. The germline gives CDR1 SGHVS, CDR2 FNYEAQ. CDR3 size: 16 residues. Trimming removed 7 bases from V and 5 bases from J; junction bases left unmatched: 11. The CDR3 protein is CASTTQGGGATGELFF. The DNA of the CDR3 is TGTGCCAGCACCACACAGGGCGGGGGGGCGACCGGGGAGCTGTTTTTT.

The rearrangement uses TRBV10-3 and TRBJ2-1; the D gene is possibly TRBD1 (6 bases). V was trimmed by 2 bases and J by 4 bases, leaving 12 bases between them. Germline loops: CDR1 ENHRY, CDR2 SYGVKD. The CDR3 sequence is 15 residues long. In nucleotides, the CDR3 is TGTGCCATCAGTGAGGGACAGAGACTTTACAATGAGCAGTTCTTC. Its protein product is CAISEGQRLYNEQFF.

The J gene is TRBJ2-5, the V gene TRBV6-6; D is unresolved. V lost 2 bases and J lost 5, with 15 bases in between. The germline V gene encodes CDR1 MNHNY and CDR2 SVGAGI (reference sequence). The CDR3 covers 15 residues. CDR3 residues: CASSYAPGSGETQYF. The CDR3 DNA sequence: TGTGCCAGCAGTTACGCCCCAGGCAGTGGGGAGACCCAGTACTTC.

This clonotype showed up just a few times. The V and J genes are TRBV6-1 and TRBJ1-1; D gene unclear. There are 11 residues in the CDR3. CDR1 and CDR2 from the germline V gene are MNHNS and SASEGT. V was clipped by 7 bases and J by 1 base, with 4 bases between them. The CDR3 DNA is TGTGCCAGCAACAGGAACACTGAAGCTTTCTTT. Amino acids: CASNRNTEAFF.

The chain carries TRBV7-4 and TRBJ2-1; D unclear. V was clipped by 0 bases and J by 7 bases, with 16 bases between them. Germline CDR1 and CDR2: SGHVT and SQSDAQ. The CDR3 extends over 16 amino acids. The CDR3 sequence is CASSLAGSPIGNEQFF. In DNA, the CDR3 is TGTGCCAGCAGCTTAGCAGGCAGCCCCATCGGGAATGAGCAGTTCTTC. Full variable domain (missing parts from reference TRBV7-4 and TRBJ2-1): GAGVSQSPRYKVAKRGRDVALRCDSISGHVTLYWYRQTLGQGSEVLTYSQSDAQRDKSGRPSGRFSAERPERSVSTLKIQRTEQGDSAVYLCASSLAGSPIGNEQFFGPGTRLTVL.

The chain is built from TRBV7-8 and TRBJ1-5; possibly TRBD1 for D (6 bases). The CDR3 is 14 amino acids. The ends were cut back, 7 bases at V and 3 bases at J, with 13 bases in the middle. Germline CDR1 reads SGHVS; CDR2 reads FQNEAQ. The CDR3 region is CASTKGGINQPQHF. The CDR3 DNA sequence: TGTGCCAGCACCAAAGGGGGAATCAATCAGCCCCAGCATTTT.

The V call is TRBV6-5, the J call TRBJ2-5, with D possibly TRBD2 on 5 matching bases. Trimming left V 5 bases short and J 0 bases short, with 13 bases between. CDR1 is MNHEY and CDR2 is SVGAGI in the germline V gene. The CDR3 has 15 residues. Written as DNA, the CDR3 is TGTGCCAGCAGTCATGAGGGTTGGTACCAAGAGACCCAGTACTTC. Translation gives CASSHEGWYQETQYF.

The V gene is TRBV5-6, the J gene TRBJ2-5; no clear D gene. The CDR3 spans 15 residues. The germline gives CDR1 SGHDT, CDR2 YYEEEE. V was shortened by 1 base and J by 2 bases, with 12 bases between the two germline ends. The CDR3 region has the DNA TGTGCCAGCAGCTTGATGAAAGCCACTCAAGAGACCCAGTACTTC. It translates to CASSLMKATQETQYF.